Described below is a single T cell receptor beta chain sequence and its context. Its target is not known. The T cells that were sequenced for TCR beta were CD8+ and CD4+ cells from blood. The CDR3 runs 14 residues. Trimming shortened V by 5 bases and J by 2 bases, and 11 bases separated the two germline ends. An input of roughly 0.45 to 1 ug of RNA was subjected to reverse transcription using random hexamers. Amplification of TCR beta CDR3 used immunoSEQ multiplex PCR across 54 Vbeta and 13 Jbeta. A single record per CDR3 protein comes from TCRdb applying MiXCR to the immunoSEQ multiplex PCR reads. The sample contains fewer than 85,000 distinct CDR3 sequences, approximately 95% of which appear only once. These data originate in a study of CD8 T cells in Susac syndrome. Study-wide findings and caveats: Individuals included in the TCR sequencing and HLA analysis were acknowledged by the study to be relatively few in number.

The sequence came from a human donor with Susac syndrome. Sequencing was performed on CD8+ T cells from PBMCs. The genes are TRBV12-3 or TRBV12-4 and TRBJ2-3; D tentatively reads TRBD1 or TRBD2 (5 bases each). For the CDR3, the DNA is TGTGCCAGCAGTACCCGGGGCCCCACAGATACGCAGTATTTT. Translated: CASSTRGPTDTQYF.